The clone carrying this T cell receptor (beta chain) was observed a handful of times. Trimming took 6 bases from V and 6 from J, leaving 17 bases between them. Germline CDR1 and CDR2: SQVTM and ANQGSEA. The CDR3 loop spans 13 amino acids. Recently diagnosed hyperthyroidism of less than 2 months' duration affected patients aged 18 to 65. Initially, at the first diagnosis of hyperthyroidism and before any ophthalmopathy symptoms, blood was sampled. The PBMCs had their origin in 10 ml of fresh peripheral blood. This specimen belongs to a study of T cells in Graves' hyperthyroidism and ophthalmopathy. TCR beta CDR3 regions were amplified from RNA. HTBI primers were employed in a first-round RT-PCR of the TCR CDR3. TCRdb ran MiXCR on the multiplex PCR reads and lists one entry per CDR3 protein. The sample holds 600,000 to 850,000 distinct CDR3 sequences, 15% to 20% seen once.

The receptor comes from a woman between 50 and 59 years old with Graves' hyperthyroidism that later progressed to Graves' ophthalmopathy. Material: blood. The V gene is TRBV29-1, the J gene TRBJ1-2; unclear D gene. In DNA form, the CDR3 reads TGCAGCGTGATCCATGACTCCTCGGATGGCTACACCTTC. Protein product: CSVIHDSSDGYTF.